Described below is a single T cell receptor beta chain sequence and its context. Trimming took off 4 bases at V and 3 bases at J, with 15 bases between the two ends. The CDR3 covers 15 residues. Germline V lookup: CDR1 MNHEY, CDR2 SMNVEV (reference sequence). This record comes from a study of blood T cell repertoires in COVID-19. Study overall: Donors in the United States, Italy and Spain gave samples during acute or convalescent COVID-19.

How the authors handled the data: Reference gene primer amplification in the assay estimated nucleated cell counts. Repertoires were generated with immunoSEQ multiplex PCR, while TCRdb's copy carries only in-frame clones and drops some. V, J and clone size derive from that table, while D and trimming were established from the DNA sequence. Here the sample spans over 600,000 clones, about 90% being singletons. The sequenced sample consisted of peripheral blood. The TCR was taken from a woman between 18 and 29 years old with acute or convalescent COVID-19. V usage is TRBV27 and J usage is TRBJ1-1; tentatively, D is TRBD1 (5 bases). CDR3 amino acids: CASSSRGAGYTEAFF. The CDR3 DNA reads as TGTGCCAGCAGTTCCCGAGGGGCGGGGTACACTGAAGCTTTCTTT.